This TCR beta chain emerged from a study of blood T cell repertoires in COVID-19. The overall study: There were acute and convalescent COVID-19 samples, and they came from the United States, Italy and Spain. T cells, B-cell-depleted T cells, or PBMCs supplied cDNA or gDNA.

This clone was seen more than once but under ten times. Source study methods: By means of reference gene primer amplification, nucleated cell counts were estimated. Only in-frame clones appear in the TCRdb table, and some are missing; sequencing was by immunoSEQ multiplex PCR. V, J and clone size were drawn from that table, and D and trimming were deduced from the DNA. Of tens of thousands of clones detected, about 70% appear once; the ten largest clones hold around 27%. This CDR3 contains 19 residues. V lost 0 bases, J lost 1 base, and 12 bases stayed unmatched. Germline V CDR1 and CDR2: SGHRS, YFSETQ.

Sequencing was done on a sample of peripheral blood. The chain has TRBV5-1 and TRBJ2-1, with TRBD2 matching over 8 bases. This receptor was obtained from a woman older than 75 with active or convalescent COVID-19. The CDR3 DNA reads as TGCGCCAGCAGCTTGGGAGTGCGGCGGGGGGCCCTTTCCTACAATGAGCAGTTCTTC. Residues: CASSLGVRRGALSYNEQFF. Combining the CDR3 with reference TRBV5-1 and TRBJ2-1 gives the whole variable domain KAGVTQTPRYLIKTRGQQVTLSCSPISGHRSVSWYQQTPGQGLQFLFEYFSETQRNKGNFPGRFSGRQFSNSRSEMNVSTLELGDSALYLCASSLGVRRGALSYNEQFFGPGTRLTVL.